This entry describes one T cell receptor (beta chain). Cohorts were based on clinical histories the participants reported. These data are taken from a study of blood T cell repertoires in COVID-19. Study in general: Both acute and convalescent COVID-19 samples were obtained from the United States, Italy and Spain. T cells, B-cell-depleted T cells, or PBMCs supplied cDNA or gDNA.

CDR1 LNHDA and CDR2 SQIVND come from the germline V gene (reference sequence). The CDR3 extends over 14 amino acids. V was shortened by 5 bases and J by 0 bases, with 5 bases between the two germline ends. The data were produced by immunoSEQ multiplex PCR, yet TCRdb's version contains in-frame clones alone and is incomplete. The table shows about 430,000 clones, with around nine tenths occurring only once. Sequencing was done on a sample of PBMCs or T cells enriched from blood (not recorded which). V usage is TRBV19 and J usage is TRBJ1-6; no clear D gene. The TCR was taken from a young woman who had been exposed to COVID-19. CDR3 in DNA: TGTGCCAGTAGTGAGGGCTCCTATAATTCACCCCTCCACTTT. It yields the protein CASSEGSYNSPLHF.